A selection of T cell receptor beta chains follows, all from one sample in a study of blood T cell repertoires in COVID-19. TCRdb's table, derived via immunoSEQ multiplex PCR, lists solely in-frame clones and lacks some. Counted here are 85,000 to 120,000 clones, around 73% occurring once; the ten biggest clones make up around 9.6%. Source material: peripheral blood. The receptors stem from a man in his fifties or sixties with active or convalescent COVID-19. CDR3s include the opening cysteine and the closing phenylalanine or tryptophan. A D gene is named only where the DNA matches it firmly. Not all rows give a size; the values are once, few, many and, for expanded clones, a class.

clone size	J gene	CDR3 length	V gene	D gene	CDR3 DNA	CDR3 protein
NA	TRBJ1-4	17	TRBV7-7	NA	TGTGCTACCATTACCCCCGGTTCGGGTCATCTGGGGGGAAAACTGTTTTTT	CATITPGSGHLGGKLFF
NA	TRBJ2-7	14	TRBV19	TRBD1	TGTGCCAGTAGCTTCGCAGGGGGCCAATACGAGCAGTACTTC	CASSFAGGQYEQYF
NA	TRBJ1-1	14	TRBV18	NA	TGTGCCAGCTCAACTTCGGGAAAAAACGGTGGAGCTTTCTTT	CASSTSGKNGGAFF
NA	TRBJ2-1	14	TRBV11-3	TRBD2	TGTGCCAGCAGCTTAGAGTCGGCGGGAGGTGAGCAGTTCTTC	CASSLESAGGEQFF
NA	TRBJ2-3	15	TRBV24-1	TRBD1	TGTGCCACCAGTGATTTGGGGACAGGGCCAGATACGCAGTATTTT	CATSDLGTGPDTQYF
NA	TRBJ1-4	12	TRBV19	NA	TGTGCCAGTAGTATGAGACAGGAAAAACTGTTTTTT	CASSMRQEKLFF
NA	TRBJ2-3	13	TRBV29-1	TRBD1	TGCAGCGCCCACGACAGGGGGCCAGATACGCAGTATTTT	CSAHDRGPDTQYF
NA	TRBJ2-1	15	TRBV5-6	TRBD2	TGTGCCAGCAGCTGGGGACTAGCGGGATACAATGAGCAGTTCTTC	CASSWGLAGYNEQFF
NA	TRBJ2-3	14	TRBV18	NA	TGTGCCAGCTCCCGACGGGAGACCACAGATACGCAGTATTTT	CASSRRETTDTQYF
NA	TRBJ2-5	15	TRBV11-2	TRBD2	TGTGCCAGCAGCGCTAGCGGGTTGATTGATGAGACCCAGTACTTC	CASSASGLIDETQYF
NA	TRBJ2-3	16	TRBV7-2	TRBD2	TGTGCCAGCAGCTTAGATCTAGCGGGAGGGACAGATACGCAGTATTTT	CASSLDLAGGTDTQYF
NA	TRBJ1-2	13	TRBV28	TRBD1	TGTGCCAGCAGACCAGGGGGCTTGAGTGGCTACACCTTC	CASRPGGLSGYTF
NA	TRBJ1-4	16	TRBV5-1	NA	TGCGCCAGCAGCACCCAGGGGCCCGGGACTAATGAAAAACTGTTTTTT	CASSTQGPGTNEKLFF
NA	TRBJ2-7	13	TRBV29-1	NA	TGCAGCGTTGGTCCGGGGGTGAGAAACGAGCAGTACTTC	CSVGPGVRNEQYF
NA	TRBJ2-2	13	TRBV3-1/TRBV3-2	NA	TGTGCCAGCAGCCAAGAGCGAAAGGGGGAGCTGTTTTTT	CASSQERKGELFF
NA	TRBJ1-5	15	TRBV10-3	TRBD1	TGTGCCATCGCCCCTGACAGGGAAAGCAATCAGCCCCAGCATTTT	CAIAPDRESNQPQHF
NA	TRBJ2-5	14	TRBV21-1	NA	TGTGCCAGCAGCAACGGGACAGGGGGCGAGGCCCAGTACTTC	CASSNGTGGEAQYF
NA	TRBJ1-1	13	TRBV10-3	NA	TGTGCCATCAGTCCTCAGGGGAACACTGAAGCTTTCTTT	CAISPQGNTEAFF
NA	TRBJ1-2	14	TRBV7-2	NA	TGTGCCAGCAGCTTCGGACAGCTGACGGGGGGCTACACCTTC	CASSFGQLTGGYTF
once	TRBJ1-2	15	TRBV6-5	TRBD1	TGTGCCAGCAGTTACCACGGGACAGGGTATGAGGGCTACACCTTC	CASSYHGTGYEGYTF
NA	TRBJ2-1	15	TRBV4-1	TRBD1	TGCGCCAGCAGCACCCGACAGGGTTGGTACAATGAGCAGTTCTTC	CASSTRQGWYNEQFF
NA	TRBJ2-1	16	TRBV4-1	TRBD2	TGCGCCAGCAGGCCCGGGACTAGCGGGGGGTACAATGAGCAGTTCTTC	CASRPGTSGGYNEQFF
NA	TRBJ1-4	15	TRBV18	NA	TGTGCCAGCTCACCCCGGGATTCCAAGAGCGAAAAACTGTTTTTT	CASSPRDSKSEKLFF
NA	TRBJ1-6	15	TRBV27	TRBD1	TGTGCCAGCAGGGGACAGGGAAATGGTAATTCACCCCTCCACTTT	CASRGQGNGNSPLHF
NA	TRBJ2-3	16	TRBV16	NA	TGTGCCAGCAGCCAATCACAGGGAGGGGGCACAGATACGCAGTATTTT	CASSQSQGGGTDTQYF
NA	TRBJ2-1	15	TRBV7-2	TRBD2	TGTGCCAGCAGCTTTAGCGCCGGGAGGAAGCGGGAGCAGTTCTTC	CASSFSAGRKREQFF
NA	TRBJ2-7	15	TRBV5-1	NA	TGCGCCAGCAGCCTAAAACAGGGCCCTTCCTACGAGCAGTACTTC	CASSLKQGPSYEQYF
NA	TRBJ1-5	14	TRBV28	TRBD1	TGTGCCAGCACCTCGGACAGGGGGAGGCAGCCCCAGCATTTT	CASTSDRGRQPQHF
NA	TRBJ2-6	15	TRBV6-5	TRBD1	TGTGCCAGCAGTCCGAGGGGGCCTGGGGCCAACGTCCTGACTTTC	CASSPRGPGANVLTF
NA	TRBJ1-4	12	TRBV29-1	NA	TGCAGCGTTGGGCAGGGCCGCGAAAAACTGTTTTTT	CSVGQGREKLFF
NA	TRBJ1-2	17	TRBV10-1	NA	TGCGCCAGCAGTGAGTCGTCGGCAGGGGCTTCATACTATGGCTACACCTTC	CASSESSAGASYYGYTF
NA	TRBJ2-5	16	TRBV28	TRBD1	TGTGCCAGCAGAGATCCGACAGGGGGAAAAGTGGAGACCCAGTACTTC	CASRDPTGGKVETQYF
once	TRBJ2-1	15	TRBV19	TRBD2	TGTGCCAGTAGTAGCTTGGGCGGGAGTTACAATGAGCAGTTCTTC	CASSSLGGSYNEQFF
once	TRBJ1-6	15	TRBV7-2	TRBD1	TGTGCCAGCAGCCTCCGGACAGGGAGGGATTCACCCCTCCACTTT	CASSLRTGRDSPLHF
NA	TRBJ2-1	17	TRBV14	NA	TGTGCCAGCAGCCGATCAGCGAGCGGCCTCTCCTACAATGAGCAGTTCTTC	CASSRSASGLSYNEQFF
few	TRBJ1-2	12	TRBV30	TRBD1	TGTGCCTGGAGTGCCAGGGGGCGAAGGCGCACCTTC	CAWSARGRRRTF
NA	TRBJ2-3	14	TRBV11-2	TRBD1	TGTGCCAGCAGCGCGACAGGGGGCTTAGATACGCAGTATTTT	CASSATGGLDTQYF
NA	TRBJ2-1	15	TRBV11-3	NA	TGTGCCAGCAGTCCAGAGGGCCATTCCTACAATGAGCAGTTCTTC	CASSPEGHSYNEQFF
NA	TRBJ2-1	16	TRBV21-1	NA	TGTGCCAGCAGCAAAGGAGAACTAGCGGGAGCCAATGAGCAGTTCTTC	CASSKGELAGANEQFF
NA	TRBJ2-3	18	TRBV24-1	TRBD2	TGTGCCACCAGTGATTTTGGAATGGCTAGCGGGAGCACAGATACGCAGTATTTT	CATSDFGMASGSTDTQYF
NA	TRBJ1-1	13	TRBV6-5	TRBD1	TGTGCCAGCAGAGACAGGGAGAACACTGAAGCTTTCTTT	CASRDRENTEAFF
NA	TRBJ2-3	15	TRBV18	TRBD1	TGTGCCAGCTCACCGGGACAGTTAGACACAGATACGCAGTATTTT	CASSPGQLDTDTQYF
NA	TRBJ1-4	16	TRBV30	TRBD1	TGTGCCTGGAGTCAAGGGACAGCCTCTTTGAATGAAAAACTGTTTTTT	CAWSQGTASLNEKLFF
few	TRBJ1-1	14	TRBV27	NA	TGTGCCAGCAGTTTATTAGAGGGGGGGACTGAAGCTTTCTTT	CASSLLEGGTEAFF
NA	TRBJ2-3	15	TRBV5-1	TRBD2	TGCGCCAGCAGCCCCGGGACTACCCCCACAGATACGCAGTATTTT	CASSPGTTPTDTQYF
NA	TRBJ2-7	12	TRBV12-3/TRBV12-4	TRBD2	TGTGCCAGCAGGGGACTAGCCTACGAGCAGTACTTC	CASRGLAYEQYF
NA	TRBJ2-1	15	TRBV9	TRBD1	TGTGCCAGCAGCGTGGGGCAGGGGGACTACAATGAGCAGTTCTTC	CASSVGQGDYNEQFF
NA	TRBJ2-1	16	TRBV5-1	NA	TGCGCCAGCAGCTTGGACAGGGTGGGCTCCTACAATGAGCAGTTCTTC	CASSLDRVGSYNEQFF
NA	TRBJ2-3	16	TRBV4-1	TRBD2	TGCGCCAGCAGAAGGGTTGCGGGAGGCGGAGGAGATACGCAGTATTTT	CASRRVAGGGGDTQYF
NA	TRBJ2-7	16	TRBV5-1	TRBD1	TGCGCCAGCAGCTGGAGTGTAAGGGACAGCTCCTACGAGCAGTACTTC	CASSWSVRDSSYEQYF